Reported below is one T cell receptor beta chain. Its specificity is not known. The source of the sample is a study of shared clonotypes between healthy human individuals. About the study: There were three CD4 naive, three CD4 memory, two CD8 naive and one CD8 memory plates per donor. Overall study results and limits: A handful of donors showed sharing of about 4.8% of naive CD4 clonotypes.

The sorted-subset replicate PCRs were given about 200 ng DNA, which is 31,000 or so T cell genomes. TCRdb keeps only in-frame clones here, not all; method: immunoSEQ multiplex PCR. The sample lists 1,100,000 or so clones, 78% seen once, with approximately 0.5% in the top ten. All donors were healthy HIV-negative adults lacking recent acute infections or vaccinations. Germline CDR1 is SGHVS and CDR2 is FNYEAQ. V shed 5 bases and J shed 7 bases, with 12 bases lying between them. The CDR3 extends over 12 amino acids. The chain carries TRBV7-6 and TRBJ2-7; tentative D call: TRBD2 (5 bases). The sequence came from a man aged 18-30 years in good health. Some clones in this sample may be carry-over from other donors' samples. Sequenced material: memory CD4+ T cells from PBMCs. Sample subset: CD45RA-negative fraction. The CDR3 sequence is CASSLNRGEQYF. CDR3 bases: TGTGCCAGCAGCCTGAATCGGGGTGAGCAGTACTTC. Drawing the rest from reference TRBV7-6 and TRBJ2-7, the complete variable domain is GAGVSQSPRYKVTKRGQDVALRCDPISGHVSLYWYRQALGQGPEFLTYFNYEAQQDKSGLPNDRFSAERPEGSISTLTIQRTEQRDSAMYRCASSLNRGEQYFGPGTRLTVT.